Listed below are T cell receptor beta chains from one sample, sequenced in a study of blood T cells in healthy people across ages. TCRdb passed the 5' RACE reads through MiXCR, listing each CDR3 protein once. The table has more than 1.4 million distinct CDR3 sequences, 42% seen once. The sample was blood. These receptors were collected from a woman between 18 and 29 years old in good health. Each CDR3 is given with its conserved first and last residue. The D gene is left open where the match is weak. Rows may omit the clone size; those that give it use once, few, many or a size class.

TRBV20-1	few	TRBJ2-4	.	CSAPLAGPKNIQYF	TGCAGTGCTCCCTTGGCAGGGCCCAAAAACATTCAGTACTTC
TRBV24-1	.	TRBJ2-1	TRBD2	CATSDSGTSGSSYNEQFF	TGTGCCACCAGTGACTCCGGGACTAGCGGGAGTTCCTACAATGAGCAGTTCTTC
TRBV20-1	.	TRBJ2-2	.	CSARGQGDTGELFF	TGCAGTGCTAGGGGACAAGGGGACACCGGGGAGCTGTTTTTT
TRBV7-2	.	TRBJ1-4	.	CASSLVTGSNEKLFF	TGTGCCAGCAGCTTAGTTACAGGCAGTAATGAAAAACTGTTTTTT
TRBV6-5	.	TRBJ2-1	.	CASRGDSGLRNEQFF	TGTGCCAGCAGGGGAGATTCGGGACTGCGCAATGAGCAGTTCTTC
TRBV3-1	few	TRBJ2-3	TRBD2	CASSQAPSGEYTQYF	TGTGCCAGCAGCCAAGCCCCTAGCGGGGAGTATACGCAGTATTTT
TRBV12-3/TRBV12-4	.	TRBJ2-7	TRBD2	CASSPSLAGAYEQYF	TGTGCCAGCAGTCCCTCCTTAGCGGGGGCTTACGAGCAGTACTTC
TRBV7-6	.	TRBJ2-6	TRBD1	CASSLRTGKEFSAGANVLTF	TGTGCCAGCAGCTTACGGACAGGGAAAGAATTCTCGGCTGGGGCCAACGTCCTGACTTTC
TRBV4-1	few	TRBJ2-3	.	CASSQETITASTDTQYF	TGCGCCAGCAGCCAAGAGACTATAACGGCTAGCACAGATACGCAGTATTTT
TRBV3-1	few	TRBJ2-4	.	CASSQDGTPPKNIQYF	TGTGCCAGCAGCCAAGACGGGACACCCCCCAAAAACATTCAGTACTTC
TRBV7-8	.	TRBJ2-5	.	CASSFPEGGETQYF	TGTGCCAGCAGCTTTCCGGAAGGGGGAGAGACCCAGTACTTC
TRBV25-1	few	TRBJ1-1	.	CASSLPGRNTEAFF	TGTGCCAGCAGCCTACCAGGGAGAAACACTGAAGCTTTCTTT
TRBV12-5	.	TRBJ2-7	TRBD2	CASGLVISGSSDEQYF	TGTGCTAGTGGTTTGGTAATAAGCGGGAGTAGTGATGAGCAGTACTTC
TRBV12-3/TRBV12-4	.	TRBJ2-1	TRBD2	CASSFILAGGPSSYNEQFF	TGTGCCAGCAGTTTCATTCTAGCGGGGGGGCCGTCGTCCTACAATGAGCAGTTCTTC
TRBV2	.	TRBJ2-5	TRBD1	CATEDRDGYNEQYF	TGTGCCACCGAAGACAGGGACGGGTACAATGAGCAGTACTTC
TRBV28	few	TRBJ1-1	.	CASRAEIEAFF	TGTGCCAGCAGGGCTGAGATTGAAGCTTTCTTT
TRBV7-9	once	TRBJ2-7	.	CASSSPGTTEYEQYF	TGTGCCAGCAGCTCACCGGGGACAACGGAATACGAGCAGTACTTC
TRBV19	.	TRBJ2-7	.	CASSSPAKGAHEQYF	TGTGCCAGTAGTAGCCCCGCAAAAGGGGCCCACGAGCAGTACTTC
TRBV28	.	TRBJ2-7	.	CASSLPPGRISMGQYF	TGTGCCAGCAGTCTCCCCCCGGGACGGATTTCTATGGGGCAGTACTTC
TRBV5-1	few	TRBJ2-7	TRBD1	CASSFYRGPSYEQYF	TGCGCCAGCAGCTTTTACAGGGGGCCCTCCTACGAGCAGTACTTC
TRBV21-1	.	TRBJ2-5	.	CATRLQGHQETQYF	TGTGCCACCAGATTACAGGGGCACCAAGAGACCCAGTACTTC
TRBV5-1	.	TRBJ2-3	TRBD2	CASSPEGAGGTDTQYF	TGCGCCAGCAGCCCCGAGGGAGCGGGGGGCACAGATACGCAGTATTTT
TRBV28	.	TRBJ2-5	TRBD2	CASIQLAGHSRKETQYF	TGTGCCAGCATACAACTAGCGGGGCACTCTAGGAAAGAGACCCAGTACTTC
TRBV6-5	.	TRBJ1-6	.	CASSSRSNSPLHF	TGTGCCAGCAGTTCCCGGTCTAATTCACCCCTCCACTTT
TRBV9	.	TRBJ1-1	TRBD1	CASSGGQGFDTEAFF	TGTGCCAGCAGCGGGGGACAGGGGTTCGACACTGAAGCTTTCTTT
TRBV10-3	.	TRBJ2-7	TRBD2	CAITQTSGIYEQYF	TGTGCCATCACCCAGACTAGCGGGATCTACGAGCAGTACTTC
TRBV5-1	.	TRBJ1-4	.	CASSVSAGDEKLFF	TGCGCCAGCAGCGTTAGTGCAGGGGATGAAAAACTGTTTTTT
TRBV19	.	TRBJ1-1	.	CASIRGSAGANTEAFF	TGTGCCAGTATCCGCGGGTCCGCGGGTGCGAACACTGAAGCTTTCTTT
TRBV12-3/TRBV12-4	.	TRBJ1-2	.	CASSFGPAGYTF	TGTGCCAGCAGTTTTGGGCCGGCGGGCTACACCTTC
TRBV20-1	few	TRBJ2-7	.	CSARDEVSYEQYF	TGCAGTGCTAGAGATGAGGTCTCCTACGAGCAGTACTTC
TRBV6-5	once	TRBJ2-1	TRBD2	CASRRPRTSGRDEQFF	TGTGCCAGCAGACGACCCCGGACTAGCGGAAGGGATGAGCAGTTCTTC
TRBV3-1	.	TRBJ2-7	TRBD2	CASSQETAGDEQYF	TGTGCCAGCAGCCAAGAAACAGCGGGAGACGAGCAGTACTTC
TRBV7-9	.	TRBJ1-1	TRBD1	CASSTGTGGSEAFF	TGTGCCAGCAGTACCGGGACAGGGGGCTCTGAAGCTTTCTTT
TRBV5-1	few	TRBJ2-7	.	CASSLESGAEYEQYF	TGCGCCAGCAGCTTGGAGTCGGGGGCGGAGTACGAGCAGTACTTC
TRBV7-8	.	TRBJ1-5	TRBD1	CASSSGQGVGMQPQHF	TGTGCCAGCAGCTCGGGACAGGGAGTGGGGATGCAGCCCCAGCATTTT
TRBV7-8	few	TRBJ1-1	TRBD1	CASSPVRGHDTEAFF	TGTGCCAGCAGCCCGGTCAGGGGGCATGACACTGAAGCTTTCTTT
TRBV5-4	few	TRBJ2-7	TRBD1	CASSFGTANYEQYF	TGTGCCAGCAGCTTTGGGACAGCAAACTACGAGCAGTACTTC
TRBV14	few	TRBJ1-2	TRBD1	CASSQEDRGHGYTF	TGTGCCAGCAGCCAAGAGGACAGGGGGCATGGCTACACCTTC
TRBV19	once	TRBJ2-5	.	CATQQEDQETQYF	TGTGCCACCCAACAAGAAGACCAAGAGACCCAGTACTTC